The T cell receptor (beta chain) under discussion was sequenced for a study of blood T cell repertoires in COVID-19. Study at large: The origin of the acute and convalescent COVID-19 samples was the United States, Italy and Spain.

Participants came from roughly 24 US areas, aged roughly 18 to 95 years. Cohort 3 donors were reported recovered after two negative PCRs, clearance, or symptom resolution. Per the original methods: It was from reference gene primer amplification that nucleated cell counts were estimated. The method was immunoSEQ multiplex PCR; TCRdb's version includes in-frame clones alone and lacks a portion of them. The V and J calls and the clone size are those of that table, but D and trimming were determined from the DNA. The top ten hold around 5.1% of the sample, which has roughly 360,000 clones, roughly four fifths seen once. The receptor was isolated from a woman aged 45-65 years who had recovered from COVID-19. The sequencing input was PBMCs or T cells enriched from blood (not recorded which).

The CDR3 spells CASSSRGGASQPQHF. The CDR3 DNA is TGTGCCAGCAGCTCCCGCGGGGGGGCCAGTCAGCCCCAGCATTTT. The chain is built from TRBV7-8 and TRBJ1-5, with D tentatively TRBD1 (6 bases). The CDR3 sequence is 15 residues long. V lost 4 bases and J 6 bases, leaving 16 bases between the germline ends. Germline CDR1 is SGHVS and CDR2 is FQNEAQ. Filled out from reference TRBV7-8 and TRBJ1-5, the complete variable domain reads GAGVSQSPRYKVAKRGQDVALRCDPISGHVSLFWYQQALGQGPEFLTYFQNEAQLDKSGLPSDRFFAERPEGSVSTLKIQRTQQEDSAVYLCASSSRGGASQPQHFGDGTRLSIL.